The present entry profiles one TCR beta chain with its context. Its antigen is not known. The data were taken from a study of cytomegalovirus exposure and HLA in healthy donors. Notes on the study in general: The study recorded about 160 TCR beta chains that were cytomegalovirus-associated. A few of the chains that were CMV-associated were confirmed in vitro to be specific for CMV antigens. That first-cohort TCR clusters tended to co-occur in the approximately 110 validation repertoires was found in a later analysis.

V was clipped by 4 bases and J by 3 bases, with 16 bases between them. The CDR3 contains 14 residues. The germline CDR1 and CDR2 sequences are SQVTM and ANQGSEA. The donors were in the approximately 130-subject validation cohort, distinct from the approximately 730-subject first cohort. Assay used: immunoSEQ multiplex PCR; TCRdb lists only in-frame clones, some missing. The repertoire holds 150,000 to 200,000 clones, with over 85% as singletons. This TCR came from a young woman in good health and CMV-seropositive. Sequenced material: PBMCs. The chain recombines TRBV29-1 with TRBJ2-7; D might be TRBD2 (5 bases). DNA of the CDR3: TGCAGCGTTGTAACGTCGAGGGCTGGCTACGAGCAGTACTTC. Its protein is CSVVTSRAGYEQYF.